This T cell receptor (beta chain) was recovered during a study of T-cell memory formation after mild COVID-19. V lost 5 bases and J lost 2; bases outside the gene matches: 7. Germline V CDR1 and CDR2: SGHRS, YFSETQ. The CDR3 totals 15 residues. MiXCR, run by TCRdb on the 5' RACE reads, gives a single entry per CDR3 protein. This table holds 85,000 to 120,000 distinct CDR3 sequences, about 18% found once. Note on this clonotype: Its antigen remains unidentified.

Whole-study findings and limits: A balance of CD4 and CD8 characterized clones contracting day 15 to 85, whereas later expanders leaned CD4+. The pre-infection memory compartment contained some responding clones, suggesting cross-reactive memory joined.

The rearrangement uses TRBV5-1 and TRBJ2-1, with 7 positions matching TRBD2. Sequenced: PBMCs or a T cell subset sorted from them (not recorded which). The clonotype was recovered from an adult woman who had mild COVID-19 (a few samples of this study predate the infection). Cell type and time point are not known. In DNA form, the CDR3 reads TGCGCCAGCAGTCAACGGGAGGCCCCCTACAATGAGCAGTTCTTC. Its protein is CASSQREAPYNEQFF.